This is a list of T cell receptor beta chains from one sample in a study of cytomegalovirus exposure and HLA in healthy donors. The repertoire was sequenced with immunoSEQ multiplex PCR; TCRdb's copy has only in-frame clones and lacks some. Here the sample spans roughly 150,000 clones, 66% being singletons. The sample consisted of PBMCs. These receptors came from a human donor in good health. Both conserved end residues are part of each CDR3. A D gene is named only where the DNA matches it firmly. Only part of the rows carry a size: once, few, many, or a class if the clone is expanded.

CASSWPSGSGTDTQYF TGTGCCAGCAGTTGGCCTAGCGGGAGTGGCACAGATACGCAGTATTTT NA TRBJ2-3 TRBD2 TRBV27
CASSLNEKLFF TGTGCCAGCAGTTTAAATGAAAAACTGTTTTTT NA TRBJ1-4 NA TRBV6-6
CASSATSGIYNEQFF TGTGCCAGCAGCGCTACTAGCGGGATTTACAATGAGCAGTTCTTC NA TRBJ2-1 TRBD2 TRBV6-5
CASSRDRTPQHF TGTGCCAGCAGCCGAGACAGGACGCCCCAGCATTTT NA TRBJ1-5 NA TRBV7-2
CSVEAGSGTEAFF TGCAGCGTTGAAGCGGGGAGCGGCACTGAAGCTTTCTTT few TRBJ1-1 NA TRBV29-1
CASSLQGRNTEAFF TGTGCCAGCAGTCTCCAGGGTCGGAACACTGAAGCTTTCTTT NA TRBJ1-1 NA TRBV6-5
CASSPLTGTGAYEQYF TGTGCCAGCTCACCCCTAACCGGGACAGGGGCCTACGAGCAGTACTTC few TRBJ2-7 TRBD1 TRBV18
CASARQGATEAFF TGTGCCAGCGCCCGGCAGGGGGCTACTGAAGCTTTCTTT NA TRBJ1-1 TRBD1 TRBV13
CASSMDRAQETQYF TGTGCCAGCAGCATGGACAGGGCACAAGAGACCCAGTACTTC NA TRBJ2-5 TRBD1 TRBV7-8
CASSPRTSPDTQYF TGTGCCAGCAGCCCTCGAACTAGCCCAGATACGCAGTATTTT NA TRBJ2-3 NA TRBV11-1
CASSIYPGQSYEQYF TGTGCCAGCAGTATTTACCCGGGACAGAGCTACGAGCAGTACTTC NA TRBJ2-7 TRBD1 TRBV6-1
CASSTGTGSGQPQHF TGTGCCAGTAGCACCGGGACAGGGTCGGGGCAGCCCCAGCATTTT NA TRBJ1-5 TRBD1 TRBV19
CASSLLVYEQYF TGTGCCAGCAGTTTACTTGTCTACGAGCAGTACTTC NA TRBJ2-7 NA TRBV27
CASSSTSFTGELFF TGTGCCAGCAGTTCGACTAGTTTCACCGGGGAGCTGTTTTTT NA TRBJ2-2 NA TRBV11-3
CASSHGQEPYEQYF TGTGCCAGCAGCCATGGACAGGAACCCTACGAGCAGTACTTC NA TRBJ2-7 TRBD1 TRBV28
CASSFTGGARKTQYF TGTGCCAGCAGCTTCACGGGAGGGGCAAGAAAGACCCAGTACTTC once TRBJ2-5 TRBD2 TRBV5-6
CASSTRDRGHGDTQYF TGTGCCAGCAGCACACGGGACAGGGGGCATGGAGATACGCAGTATTTT NA TRBJ2-3 TRBD1 TRBV11-3
CASSVEQNNEQFF TGTGCCAGCAGCGTAGAACAGAACAATGAGCAGTTCTTC NA TRBJ2-1 NA TRBV9
CASSIQATGSGGYTF TGTGCCAGCTCAATACAGGCGACCGGTTCAGGTGGCTACACCTTC few TRBJ1-2 NA TRBV18
CASSLLTGARETQYF TGTGCCAGCAGTCTCCTGACAGGGGCTCGAGAGACCCAGTACTTC NA TRBJ2-5 TRBD1 TRBV28
CASSLGTKQETQYF TGTGCCAGCAGCTTGGGAACTAAACAAGAGACCCAGTACTTC NA TRBJ2-5 NA TRBV5-6
CASSRDYTYEQYF TGTGCCAGTAGTCGGGACTATACCTACGAGCAGTACTTC once TRBJ2-7 TRBD2 TRBV19
CASSHSRDTYSGANVLTF TGTGCCAGCAGCCATTCCCGGGACACATACTCTGGGGCCAACGTCCTGACTTTC NA TRBJ2-6 NA TRBV14
CASSDHTDTQYF TGTGCCAGCAGTGACCACACAGATACGCAGTATTTT NA TRBJ2-3 NA TRBV6-4
CASSPGTGYTDTQYF TGTGCCAGCAGCCCCGGGACAGGGTACACAGATACGCAGTATTTT NA TRBJ2-3 TRBD1 TRBV5-6
CASSQVSKDRGRGGYTF TGTGCCAGCAGCCAAGTTTCTAAGGACAGGGGTAGAGGTGGCTACACCTTC NA TRBJ1-2 TRBD1 TRBV4-2
CASSPLTVGEQYF TGCGCCAGCAGCCCACTGACAGTAGGCGAGCAGTACTTC NA TRBJ2-7 NA TRBV4-1
CASSLGRNEQFF TGTGCCAGCTCACTTGGGCGCAATGAGCAGTTCTTC NA TRBJ2-1 NA TRBV18
CASSGQGATGELFF TGTGCCAGCAGCGGGCAGGGGGCCACCGGGGAGCTGTTTTTT once TRBJ2-2 TRBD1 TRBV14
CASSESGQLNEKLFF TGTGCCAGCAGCGAGTCTGGACAGCTTAATGAAAAACTGTTTTTT few TRBJ1-4 NA TRBV28
CASRGLAGGPFTDTQYF TGTGCCAGTAGAGGACTAGCGGGAGGCCCCTTCACAGATACGCAGTATTTT once TRBJ2-3 TRBD2 TRBV19
CASSYTGNTGELFF TGTGCCAGCAGCTACACGGGGAACACCGGGGAGCTGTTTTTT NA TRBJ2-2 NA TRBV6-5
CASSSSSAGGELFF TGCGCCAGCAGCTCCTCTAGCGCGGGCGGGGAGCTGTTTTTT NA TRBJ2-2 NA TRBV5-1
CASSPKGREITDTQYF TGTGCCAGCAGCCCCAAGGGGCGGGAGATCACAGATACGCAGTATTTT NA TRBJ2-3 TRBD2 TRBV7-9
CASSLDKGISDTQYF TGTGCCAGCAGCTTGGATAAGGGGATCTCAGATACGCAGTATTTT NA TRBJ2-3 NA TRBV5-4
CASSLLGHSAYEQYF TGTGCCAGCAGTTTATTGGGGCACAGTGCCTACGAGCAGTACTTC few TRBJ2-7 NA TRBV27
CASSLSLGSSYNEQFF TGTGCCAGCAGCTTATCCCTGGGTAGCAGCTACAATGAGCAGTTCTTC NA TRBJ2-1 NA TRBV7-3
CSARGQGLGNTEAFF TGCAGCGCGAGGGGGCAGGGCCTCGGGAACACTGAAGCTTTCTTT NA TRBJ1-1 TRBD1 TRBV29-1
CASSQDRTGSSYEQYF TGCGCCAGCAGCCAAGATCGGACAGGAAGCTCCTACGAGCAGTACTTC NA TRBJ2-7 TRBD1 TRBV4-1
CASSDSGELFF TGTGCCAGCTCCGACTCCGGGGAGCTGTTTTTT NA TRBJ2-2 NA TRBV7-3
CASSFLDRGIYEQYF TGTGCCAGCAGCTTTCTGGACAGGGGGATCTACGAGCAGTACTTC few TRBJ2-7 TRBD1 TRBV7-9
CATSRASGYEQYF TGTGCCACCAGCAGGGCCTCGGGGTACGAGCAGTACTTC few TRBJ2-7 NA TRBV15
CAISGLTGGWGTDTQYF TGTGCCATCAGTGGTTTGACGGGAGGATGGGGCACAGATACGCAGTATTTT NA TRBJ2-3 TRBD2 TRBV10-3
CASSLGLTDTQYF TGTGCCAGCAGCTTGGGGCTCACAGATACGCAGTATTTT NA TRBJ2-3 NA TRBV5-5
CASSIGGQGSYEQYF TGTGCCAGTAGTATTGGGGGACAGGGGTCCTACGAGCAGTACTTC NA TRBJ2-7 TRBD1 TRBV19
CASSREGDLSSSEQFF TGTGCCAGCAGCCGAGAAGGGGACTTAAGCAGTAGTGAGCAGTTCTTC NA TRBJ2-1 NA TRBV7-3
CASSISGGEQFF TGTGCCAGCAGCATTAGCGGGGGTGAGCAGTTCTTC few TRBJ2-1 TRBD2 TRBV7-9
CATSRDKRGLIFF TGTGCCACCAGCAGAGATAAACGGGGGTTAATTTTTTTT NA TRBJ1-1 NA TRBV15